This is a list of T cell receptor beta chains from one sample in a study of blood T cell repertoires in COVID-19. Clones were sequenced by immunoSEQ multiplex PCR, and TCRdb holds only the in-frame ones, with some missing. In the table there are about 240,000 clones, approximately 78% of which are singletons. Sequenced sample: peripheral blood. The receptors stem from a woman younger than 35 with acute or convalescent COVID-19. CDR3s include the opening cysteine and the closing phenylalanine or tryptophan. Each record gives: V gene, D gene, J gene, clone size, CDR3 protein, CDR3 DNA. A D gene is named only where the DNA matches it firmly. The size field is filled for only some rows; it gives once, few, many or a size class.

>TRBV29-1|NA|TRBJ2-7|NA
CSVELGLLGDTYEQYF
TGCAGCGTTGAACTTGGCCTACTAGGGGACACCTACGAGCAGTACTTC
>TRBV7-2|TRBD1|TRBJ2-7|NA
CASSKTTGTGNYEQYF
TGTGCCAGCAGCAAGACGACCGGGACAGGGAACTACGAGCAGTACTTC
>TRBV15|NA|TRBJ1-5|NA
CATSRGQSSNQPQHF
TGTGCCACCAGCAGAGGACAGTCAAGCAATCAGCCCCAGCATTTT
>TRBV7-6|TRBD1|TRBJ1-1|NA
CASSLGQGGPEAFF
TGTGCCAGCAGCTTAGGACAGGGTGGTCCTGAAGCTTTCTTT
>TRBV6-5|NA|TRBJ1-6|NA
CASSYSGGISSPLHF
TGTGCCAGCAGTTACTCGGGAGGCATTAGTTCACCCCTCCACTTT
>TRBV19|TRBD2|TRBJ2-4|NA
CASTGLAGIAKNIQYF
TGTGCCAGTACAGGTCTAGCGGGCATAGCCAAAAACATTCAGTACTTC
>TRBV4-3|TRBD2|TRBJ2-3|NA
CASSLRLAGAIDTQYF
TGCGCCAGCAGCTTACGACTAGCGGGAGCGATAGATACGCAGTATTTT
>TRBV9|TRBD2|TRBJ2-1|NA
CASSVGGSGSNEQFF
TGTGCCAGCAGCGTAGGGGGTAGCGGGAGCAATGAGCAGTTCTTC
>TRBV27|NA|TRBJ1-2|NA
CASKTGETHKGYTF
TGTGCCAGCAAAACCGGAGAAACCCACAAGGGCTACACCTTC
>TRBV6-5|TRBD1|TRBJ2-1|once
CASSYAAGGGNEQFF
TGTGCCAGCAGTTATGCGGCAGGGGGCGGGAATGAGCAGTTCTTC
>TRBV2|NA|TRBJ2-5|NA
CASSLRGGLQETQYF
TGTGCCAGCAGTTTAAGGGGAGGACTTCAAGAGACCCAGTACTTC
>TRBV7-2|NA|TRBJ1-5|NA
CASSFSGDQPQHF
TGTGCCAGCAGCTTCTCAGGGGATCAGCCCCAGCATTTT
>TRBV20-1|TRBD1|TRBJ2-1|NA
CSASGTARPSYNEQFF
TGCAGTGCTAGTGGGACAGCAAGGCCTTCCTACAATGAGCAGTTCTTC
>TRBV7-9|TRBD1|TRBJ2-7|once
CASSPPGQYYEQYF
TGTGCCAGCAGCCCGCCGGGACAGTACTACGAGCAGTACTTC
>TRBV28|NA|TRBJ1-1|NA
CASSFYTQTGMAFF
TGTGCCAGCAGTTTCTACACCCAAACAGGGATGGCTTTCTTT
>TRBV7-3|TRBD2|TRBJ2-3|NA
CASSSGLASTQYF
TGTGCCAGCAGCTCGGGACTAGCGAGTACGCAGTATTTT
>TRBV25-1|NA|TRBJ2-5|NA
CASSGQNAETQYF
TGTGCCAGCAGTGGGCAGAATGCAGAGACCCAGTACTTC
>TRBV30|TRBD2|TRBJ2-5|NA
CAWMAWGGLAGVRETQYF
TGTGCCTGGATGGCCTGGGGTGGACTAGCGGGAGTAAGGGAGACCCAGTACTTC
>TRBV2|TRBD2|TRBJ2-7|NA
CASSLILAGRYEQYF
TGTGCCAGCAGCCTCATCCTAGCGGGCCGTTACGAGCAGTACTTC
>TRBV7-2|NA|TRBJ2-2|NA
CASSPPPDYRTGELFF
TGTGCCAGCAGCCCTCCCCCGGACTACCGAACCGGGGAGCTGTTTTTT
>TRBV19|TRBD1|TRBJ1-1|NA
CASTQRQGIGLNTEAFF
TGTGCCAGTACCCAGAGACAGGGAATCGGGTTGAACACTGAAGCTTTCTTT
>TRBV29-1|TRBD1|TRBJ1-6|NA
CSVGTGNNSPLHF
TGCAGCGTGGGGACAGGAAATAATTCACCCCTCCACTTT
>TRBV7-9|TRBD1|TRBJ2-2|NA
CASSLFPRDRTNTGELFF
TGTGCCAGCAGCTTATTTCCCCGGGACAGGACGAACACCGGGGAGCTGTTTTTT
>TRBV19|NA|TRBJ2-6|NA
CASMLEGAVPGANVLTF
TGTGCCAGTATGTTGGAGGGGGCAGTCCCTGGGGCCAACGTCCTGACTTTC
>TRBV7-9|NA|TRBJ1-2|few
CASRSRSYGYTF
TGTGCCAGCAGGTCAAGGAGCTATGGCTACACCTTC
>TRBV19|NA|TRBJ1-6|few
CASSIVSYNSPLHF
TGTGCCAGTAGTATCGTCTCCTATAATTCACCCCTCCACTTT
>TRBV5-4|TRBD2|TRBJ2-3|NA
CASSLRLAGAGTDTQYF
TGTGCCAGCAGCCTTCGACTAGCGGGAGCCGGCACAGATACGCAGTATTTT
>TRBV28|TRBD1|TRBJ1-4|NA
CASSPRQGAIEKLFF
TGTGCCAGCAGTCCGCGACAGGGGGCCATTGAAAAACTGTTTTTT
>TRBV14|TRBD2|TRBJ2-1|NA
CASSRAGVGNEQFF
TGTGCCAGCAGCCGGGCGGGAGTAGGCAATGAGCAGTTCTTC
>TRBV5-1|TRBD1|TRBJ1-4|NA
CASSLAQGANEKLFF
TGCGCCAGCAGCTTGGCCCAGGGGGCGAATGAAAAACTGTTTTTT
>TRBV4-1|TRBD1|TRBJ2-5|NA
CASSQEGQGWETQYF
TGCGCCAGCAGCCAAGAAGGACAGGGGTGGGAGACCCAGTACTTC
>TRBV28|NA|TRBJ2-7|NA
CASSFVGQGSYEQYF
TGTGCCAGCAGTTTCGTGGGTCAGGGGTCCTACGAGCAGTACTTC
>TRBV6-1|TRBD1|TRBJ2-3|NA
CASSDAQGASTDTQYF
TGTGCCAGCAGTGACGCCCAGGGGGCGAGCACAGATACGCAGTATTTT
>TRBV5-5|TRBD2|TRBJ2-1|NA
CASSLAPSGRANEQFF
TGTGCCAGCAGCTTGGCCCCTAGCGGGAGGGCGAATGAGCAGTTCTTC
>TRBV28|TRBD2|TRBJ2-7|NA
CASTVRGLAGLYEQYF
TGTGCCAGCACCGTTAGGGGACTAGCGGGGCTCTACGAGCAGTACTTC
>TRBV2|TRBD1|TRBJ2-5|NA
CASSDIFGTGQETQYF
TGTGCCAGCAGTGATATATTTGGGACAGGCCAAGAGACCCAGTACTTC
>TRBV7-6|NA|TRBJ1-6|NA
CASSLDVGSSYNSPLHF
TGTGCCAGCAGCTTAGATGTGGGGAGCTCCTATAATTCACCCCTCCACTTT
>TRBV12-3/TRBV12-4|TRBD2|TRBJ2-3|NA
CASGGRRDTQYF
TGTGCCAGCGGCGGGAGGAGAGATACGCAGTATTTT
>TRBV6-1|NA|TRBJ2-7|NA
CASSDWSGTYEQYF
TGTGCCAGCAGTGATTGGTCAGGCACCTACGAGCAGTACTTC